This T cell receptor beta chain was recovered during a study of cytomegalovirus exposure and HLA in healthy donors. CDR1 is SEHNR and CDR2 is FQNEAQ in the germline V gene (reference sequence). V gave up 7 bases and J gave up 2 bases, with 14 bases separating them. The CDR3 consists of 15 residues. TCRdb keeps only in-frame clones here, not all; method: immunoSEQ multiplex PCR. This sample has about 98,000 clones, with about 95% found just once. This clonotype was sampled from a woman younger than 35 in good health and CMV-seronegative. The sample comprised PBMCs. The rearrangement joins TRBV7-9 to TRBJ2-2; D ambiguous. The CDR3 reads CASTEPGFNTGELFF. In DNA form, the CDR3 reads TGTGCCAGCACCGAACCAGGTTTTAACACCGGGGAGCTGTTTTTT.